This TCR beta chain came from a study of blood T cell repertoires in COVID-19. There are 14 residues in the CDR3. Germline CDR1 reads SGHRS; CDR2 reads YFSETQ. V shed 0 bases, J shed 4 bases, and the junction held 3 bases outside the gene matches. Libraries were prepared by immunoSEQ multiplex PCR; TCRdb keeps only in-frame clonotypes and omits some of them. The sample has more than 250,000 clones; around 90% are singletons. The sequenced sample consisted of PBMCs or T cells enriched from blood (not recorded which). This TCR derives from a young woman who had recovered from COVID-19. This rearrangement joins TRBV5-1 to TRBJ2-5, with 7 positions matching TRBD2. The CDR3 sequence: CASSLGVAGETQYF. CDR3 nucleotide sequence: TGCGCCAGCAGCTTGGGGGTAGCGGGAGAGACCCAGTACTTC.